This TCR beta chain was sequenced for a study of CD8 T cells in ankylosing spondylitis. In its sample, this clonotype was seen many times. Antigen specificity is unknown. Study-level findings and limits: Clones linked to disease were reported to show significant enrichment in matched ankylosing spondylitis synovial fluid. Reports of some motif variants in reactive arthritis synovial fluid and blood predate this one. Disease-linked clones proved CD8+ and comparatively uncommon in peripheral blood.

Preparation of TCR beta libraries was done by quantitative 5'-RACE with molecular barcodes. TCRdb reprocessed the 5' RACE reads via MiXCR and lists one record per CDR3 protein. The top ten hold less than 25% of the sample, which has around 220,000 distinct CDR3 sequences, approximately 10% seen once. The CDR3 totals 15 residues. V trimming: 4 bases; J trimming: 4 bases; junction bases outside the gene matches: 6. The chain uses TRBV12-3 or TRBV12-4 and TRBJ2-2; 7 bases fit TRBD2. The clonotype was recovered from a male donor with ankylosing spondylitis or in good health (not recorded which). Sequencing was performed on blood, either unsorted or a sorted T cell fraction (not recorded which). The CDR3 loop reads CASSSRIAGTGELFF. In DNA form, the CDR3 reads TGTGCCAGCAGTTCGCGGATAGCGGGCACCGGGGAGCTGTTTTTT.